This T cell receptor beta chain is drawn from a study of long-term antiretroviral therapy in people with HIV. Points from the study as a whole: Clonal populations expanded prior to ART predominated within the repertoire at all time points.

Regarding this clone: No antigen is known for it.

Running of the v3.0 immunoSEQ assay took place at survey level. The sequencing target was 40,000-50,000 T-cell genomes per sample. Sequenced by immunoSEQ multiplex PCR; TCRdb stores in-frame clones only, minus some. The sample carries tens of thousands of clones, about 93% recorded once. From each donor, at least one pre-ART PBMC sample and at least two post-ART PBMC samples were obtained. The CDR3 is made up of 16 amino acids. The V and J ends lost 0 bases and 0 bases respectively, with 9 bases between them. CDR1 SGHVS and CDR2 FQNEAQ come from the germline V gene. The rearrangement uses TRBV7-8 and TRBJ1-3; no clear D gene. This sample comprised unsorted PBMCs, obtained approximately 6.5 years after starting antiretroviral therapy. This TCR came from a woman aged 40 to 50 with HIV. The CDR3 is CASSLAGASSGNTIYF. CDR3 coding DNA: TGTGCCAGCAGCTTAGCAGGCGCTAGCTCTGGAAACACCATATATTTT.